This TCR beta chain is from a study of blood T cell repertoires in COVID-19. Study-wide background: Sites across the United States, Italy and Spain contributed samples from acute and convalescent COVID-19.

Everyone who took part was roughly 18 to 89 years old, and they came from about two dozen US areas. TCRdb's copy holds only in-frame clones and misses some; the assay was immunoSEQ multiplex PCR. Of a few hundred thousand clones listed, 70% to 90% are singletons. This CDR3 has 16 residues. The germline V gene has CDR1 MDHEN and CDR2 SYDVKM. Between the trimmed V and J ends, which lost 6 bases and 0 bases, there was a span of 15 bases. This clone was seen a handful of times. Sequenced input: PBMCs or T cells enriched from blood (not recorded which). The chain uses TRBV28 and TRBJ1-3, with D unresolved. This TCR came from a woman between 50 and 59 years old who had recovered from COVID-19. The CDR3 region is CASSPSGEGSGNTIYF. The CDR3, as DNA: TGTGCCAGCAGCCCGTCGGGCGAGGGCTCTGGAAACACCATATATTTT.